This entry concerns a single TCR beta chain. What it binds is not known. This sample was taken from a study of cytomegalovirus exposure and HLA in healthy donors. Study-level results: Cytomegalovirus-associated TCR beta chains were listed, numbering 164. The classifier, whose performance was assessed in both the original and validation cohorts, reportedly diagnosed cytomegalovirus status with high specificity and sensitivity.

V gave up 6 bases and J gave up 9 bases; unmatched junction bases: 7. Germline values: CDR1 MNHEY, CDR2 SVGAGI. CDR3 size: 13 residues. Libraries were prepared by immunoSEQ multiplex PCR; TCRdb keeps only in-frame clonotypes and omits some of them. The data show approximately 65,000 clones, roughly 97% seen once. This TCR came from a man between 18 and 35 years old in good health and CMV-seronegative. The rearrangement joins TRBV6-5 to TRBJ2-7; TRBD2 matches 11 bases. Sequencing input: PBMCs. CDR3 residues: CASRRTSGLWQYF. In nucleotides, the CDR3 is TGTGCCAGCAGAAGGACTAGCGGGTTGTGGCAGTACTTC.